This T cell receptor beta chain was recorded in a study of blood T cell repertoires in COVID-19 (dated by TCRdb to 2018 to 2021). For the wider study: Samples from collaborators originated in the United States, Italy and Spain and spanned both the acute and convalescent phases of COVID-19. The material from the prospective study consisted of cDNA or gDNA derived from T cells, B-cell-depleted T cells, or PBMCs. Deeply sampled blood TCRbeta repertoires from subjects exposed to, actively infected with, or recovered from COVID-19 were included in the dataset. The repertoires were released in a freely available public database meant as a resource for research on the immune response to SARS-CoV-2. Samples were obtained from the ongoing ImmuneRACE study (first 160 participants) and from over 1,000 subjects provided by 6 global collaborators. Sample metadata almost always included a de-identified subject ID, COVID-19 status, age in years and sex. Where HLA class I and class II types were available, the types were taken from metadata supplied by the sample provider, not from assay-based typing. Results and caveats for the whole study, not just this receptor: Clinical and demographic metadata were provided uncurated, with the amount varying by source and participant.

V is pruned by 7 bases and J by 4 bases, leaving 12 bases of the junction without a gene match. The germline V gene provides CDR1 SNHLY and CDR2 FYNNEI. Reading from cysteine to phenylalanine, the CDR3 counts 16 amino acids. Only the CDR3 DNA stays, 48 bases, in frame from base 1. One collaborating source in Seattle enrolled patients during active infection and followed them longitudinally through the course of disease. The collaborating institutions used their own protocols to collect whole blood in K2EDTA tubes. For TCRbeta analysis, collaborators shipped samples as frozen whole blood, isolated PBMCs, or DNA extracted from either of those sample types. There are a few counts of this clone. No cognate antigen has been identified for it. One base away there is no much larger clone; base qualities are not given. The immunoSEQ Assay, a bias-controlled multiplex PCR, was used to amplify TCRbeta CDR3 regions from genomic DNA. The original pipeline was this. The number of nucleated cells in each sample was estimated from the amplification of reference gene primers within the assay. Sequence reads were collapsed and filtered to measure the absolute abundance of every unique TCRbeta CDR3 rearrangement. For each sample, productive Simpson clonality was calculated as the square root of Simpson's diversity index across productive rearrangements. The table comes from immuneACCESS by way of TCRdb, which keeps in-frame sequences with V and J called. Part of the clones is missing from these tables; in studies checked, under half for an unresolved V gene and the rest for unknown reasons. That table gives V, J and clone size, and the DNA gave D and trimming. This sample is represented by over 400,000 clones; roughly nine tenths of them were singletons. The ten biggest clones cover less than 9% of the sample.

Sequencing was done on a sample of peripheral blood. The rearranged chain carries TRBV2 and TRBJ1-2; the central 10 bases match TRBD1. The receptor's source is a woman aged 50 to 65 with COVID-19, enrolled during active disease. The nucleotides are TGTGCCAGCACACCCAGGACAGGGGGTATCCTCTATGGCTACACCTTC. This codes for CASTPRTGGILYGYTF. Joined to the reference TRBV2 and TRBJ1-2 proteins, this CDR3 gives the full variable domain: EPEVTQTPSHQVTQMGQEVILRCVPISNHLYFYWYRQILGQKVEFLVSFYNNEISEKSEIFDDQFSVERPDGSNFTLKIRSTKLEDSAMYFCASTPRTGGILYGYTFGSGTRLTVV.